These 11 T cell receptor beta chains originate from one sample sequenced in a study of OX40 agonist ivuxolimab in advanced cancers. This table comes from immunoSEQ multiplex PCR, and its TCRdb copy is limited to in-frame clones, with some not included. This sample yields around 77,000 clones, of which more than 80% are seen a single time; 4.8% belongs to the top ten. The sequenced sample was CD4+ or CD8+ T cells sorted from blood, obtained in a trial of the OX40 agonist ivuxolimab. The receptors shown here come from an adult with an advanced solid tumor such as melanoma, head and neck, liver or kidney cancer.

The V call is TRBV11-3, the J call TRBJ2-2; D possibly corresponds to TRBD2 (6 bases). Germline CDR1 and CDR2: SGHNT and YENEEA. V shed 1 base and J shed 4 bases, with 16 bases lying between them. The CDR3 totals 17 residues. CDR3 DNA sequence: TGTGCCAGCAGCTTAGGTTCGGGAGTCAGAGGCACCGGGGAGCTGTTTTTT. It codes for CASSLGSGVRGTGELFF. Full variable domain (remainder filled in from reference TRBV11-3 and TRBJ2-2): EAGVVQSPRYKIIEKKQPVAFWCNPISGHNTLYWYLQNLGQGPELLIRYENEEAVDDSQLPKDRFSAERLKGVDSTLKIQPAELGDSAVYLCASSLGSGVRGTGELFFGEGSRLTVL.

The chain employs TRBV28 and TRBJ1-3, with unresolved D. The V gene lost 1 base and the J gene lost 0 bases, with 10 bases spanning the gap. The germline CDR1 and CDR2 sequences are MDHEN and SYDVKM. The CDR3 contains 16 residues. CDR3 sequence reads: CASSLLRVSSGNTIYF. The CDR3 DNA reads as TGTGCCAGCAGTTTATTAAGGGTTAGCTCTGGAAACACCATATATTTT.

Only one count was recorded for this clone. V gene TRBV19 combines with J gene TRBJ2-6, with D unclear. This CDR3 comprises 16 residues. Germline CDR1 and CDR2: LNHDA and SQIVND (reference sequence). The V end lost 2 bases, the J end lost 4 bases, and 12 bases lay between the germline ends. CDR3 in amino acids: CASSIKGKWGANVLTF. CDR3 nucleotide sequence: TGTGCCAGTAGTATAAAAGGAAAATGGGGGGCCAACGTCCTGACTTTC. The whole variable domain, remainder taken from reference TRBV19 and TRBJ2-6, is DGGITQSPKYLFRKEGQNVTLSCEQNLNHDAMYWYRQDPGQGLRLIYYSQIVNDFQKGDIAEGYSVSREKKESFPLTVTSAQKNPTAFYLCASSIKGKWGANVLTFGAGSRLTVL.

The J gene is TRBJ2-3, the V gene TRBV9; TRBD2 agrees at 7 bases. V dropped 3 bases and J dropped 2; count of bases not matched to a gene: 9. This CDR3 comprises 16 residues. Germline V CDR1 and CDR2: SGDLS, YYNGEE. CDR3 DNA: TGTGCCAGCAGCGGGGGAGGGCCCCTGCCCACAGATACGCAGTATTTT. Residues: CASSGGGPLPTDTQYF.

The chain recombines TRBV7-9 with TRBJ2-7; the match to TRBD1 covers 9 bases. CDR3 length equals 14 residues. In germline, CDR1 is SEHNR, CDR2 FQNEAQ (reference sequence). V was pared by 8 bases and J by 3 bases, with 8 bases of the junction left unmatched. The CDR3 region is CASGGQGTSYEQYF. The CDR3 nucleotides are TGTGCCAGCGGCGGACAGGGGACAAGCTACGAGCAGTACTTC.

This rearrangement joins TRBV19 to TRBJ2-1, with TRBD1 identical over 7 bases. The CDR3 runs 15 residues. Germline CDR1 and CDR2: LNHDA and SQIVND (reference sequence). V gave up 0 bases and J gave up 8 bases; unmatched junction bases: 7. Here the CDR3 DNA reads TGTGCCAGTAGTATAGACGAGACAGGGCGCGATGAGCAGTTCTTC. This translates into CASSIDETGRDEQFF.

The rearrangement links TRBV18 to TRBJ2-6; D unclear. V lost 6 bases to trimming and J lost 0 bases, with 9 bases between them. The germline V gene encodes CDR1 KGHSH and CDR2 LQKENI. CDR3 length equals 15 residues. CDR3 sequence: CASSTGLSGANVLTF. As DNA, the CDR3 is TGTGCCAGCTCCACGGGCCTCTCTGGGGCCAACGTCCTGACTTTC.

This sequence joins TRBV7-2 and TRBJ1-2, with 10 bases matching TRBD1. CDR1 is SGHTA and CDR2 is FQGNSA in the germline V gene. Unmatched junction bases numbered 10, after V lost 5 bases and J lost 1 base. This CDR3 contains 17 residues. CDR3: CASSRPKGTGDNYGYTF. In DNA form, the CDR3 reads TGTGCCAGCAGCCGACCCAAGGGGACAGGGGATAACTATGGCTACACCTTC.

The chain has TRBV20-1 and TRBJ2-3; D unclear. The V end was cut by 5 bases, the J end by 6 bases, with 9 bases between. Germline V CDR1 and CDR2: DFQATT, SNEGSKA (reference sequence). CDR3 length equals 11 residues. CDR3 loop: CSAPQWDTQYF. The CDR3 coding sequence is TGCAGTGCTCCTCAATGGGATACGCAGTATTTT.

The CDR3 region has the DNA TGTGCCAGCAGCGTAGATGGGACTAGGCGCGATACGCAGTATTTT. Its translation is CASSVDGTRRDTQYF. The chain uses TRBV9 and TRBJ2-3, with 8 bases lining up with TRBD2. V lost 0 bases to trimming and J lost 6 bases; unmatched junction nucleotides: 6. CDR1 and CDR2 (germline): SGDLS, YYNGEE. The length of the CDR3 is 15 residues.

The chain joins TRBV4-3 to TRBJ1-2; D ambiguous. Per the germline V gene, CDR1 is LGHNA and CDR2 is YSLEER. Deletions cut 2 bases from V and 1 base from J, with 11 bases between. The CDR3 is made up of 15 amino acids. CDR3 coding DNA: TGCGCCAGCAGCCAAACCTTGACCGATAACTATGGCTACACCTTC. This gives the protein CASSQTLTDNYGYTF.